What follows describes a single T cell receptor beta chain. CD4+ cells underwent separation, giving CD45RA+ naive and CD45RA-negative memory subsets. The data originate from a study of shared clonotypes between healthy human individuals. Genomic DNA (from each subset) was split evenly across several immunoSEQ plates. Libraries were prepared by immunoSEQ multiplex PCR; TCRdb keeps only in-frame clonotypes and omits some of them. The data hold a few million clones, with 93% observed a single time. The sequenced sample was naive CD4+ T cells from PBMCs. As to subset: CD45RA+ positively selected. The clonotype comes from a man aged 18 to 30 in good health. Some clones in this sample may be carry-over from other donors' samples.

The DNA for the CDR3 is TGTGCCAGCAGCCCGTCCTGGGAGCGGGAGTACGAGCAGTACTTC. Translating it yields CASSPSWEREYEQYF. The rearrangement uses TRBV11-2 and TRBJ2-7; 8 bases line up with TRBD2. The CDR3 length is 15 residues. V lost 5 bases and J lost 4; bases outside the gene matches: 10. CDR1 is SGHAT and CDR2 is FQNNGV in the germline V gene.